This TCR beta chain was identified in a study of CD8+CD57+ T cells in acquired aplastic anemia. General study findings and limits: Significant differences in CD8+ Simpson's diversity were not observed between patients and controls.

Profiling that covered TCR beta VDJ and CDR3 relied on genomic DNA as its template. TCRdb processed the reads anew with MiXCR; each CDR3 protein has one entry. The table lists over 100,000 distinct CDR3 sequences, less than 45% of them singletons. The CDR3 extends over 14 amino acids. Per the germline V gene, CDR1 is SNHLY and CDR2 is FYNNEI. V was pared by 7 bases and J by 1 base, with 5 bases of the junction left unmatched. At least ten counts were recorded for this clonotype. Its target is not known. This clonotype was obtained from a human donor in good health, serving as a control. The sample comprised sorted CD4+, CD8+, or CD8+CD57+ T cells (not recorded which) from PBMCs. This chain links TRBV2 with TRBJ2-3; TRBD1 aligns across 7 bases. The CDR3 coding sequence is TGTGCCAGCAATCGACAGGGTGGCACAGATACGCAGTATTTT. Amino acids: CASNRQGGTDTQYF.